A selection of T cell receptor beta chains follows, all from one sample in a study of blood T cells in healthy people across ages. A single record per CDR3 protein comes from TCRdb applying MiXCR to the 5' RACE reads. The sample carries approximately 820,000 distinct CDR3 sequences, roughly 44% recorded once. Input material: blood. These receptors all come from a man between 60 and 75 years old in good health. The CDR3 runs from the conserved cysteine through the conserved F or W. Each record gives: clone size, D gene, J gene, V gene, CDR3 protein, CDR3 DNA. D genes are given only for firm matches. Size tells how often a clone was seen (once, few, many) or the class of an expanded clone, and some rows leave it out.

clone_size: NA
d_call: TRBD1
j_call: TRBJ2-7
v_call: TRBV24-1
cdr3_aa: CATRNNRDRVYEQYF
cdr3_nt: TGTGCCACCCGAAACAACCGGGACAGAGTGTACGAGCAGTACTTC

clone_size: NA
d_call: NA
j_call: TRBJ2-1
v_call: TRBV5-1
cdr3_aa: CASSVTDAEQFF
cdr3_nt: TGCGCCAGCAGCGTCACGGATGCTGAGCAGTTCTTC

clone_size: NA
d_call: NA
j_call: TRBJ2-3
v_call: TRBV29-1
cdr3_aa: CSFRGAGVYTQYF
cdr3_nt: TGCAGCTTCCGGGGGGCGGGGGTGTATACGCAGTATTTT

clone_size: NA
d_call: TRBD1
j_call: TRBJ1-1
v_call: TRBV29-1
cdr3_aa: CSVPGQQNTEAFF
cdr3_nt: TGCAGCGTCCCGGGACAGCAGAACACTGAAGCTTTCTTT

clone_size: NA
d_call: TRBD1
j_call: TRBJ2-7
v_call: TRBV20-1
cdr3_aa: CSASGTGRSYEQYF
cdr3_nt: TGCAGTGCTTCCGGGACAGGGAGGAGTTACGAGCAGTACTTC

clone_size: NA
d_call: TRBD1
j_call: TRBJ2-2
v_call: TRBV5-1
cdr3_aa: CASGPGTGFNAGELFF
cdr3_nt: TGCGCCAGCGGCCCGGGGACAGGGTTCAACGCCGGGGAGCTGTTTTTT

clone_size: NA
d_call: TRBD2
j_call: TRBJ2-4
v_call: TRBV14
cdr3_aa: CASSPSGGAKNIQYF
cdr3_nt: TGTGCCAGCAGCCCCTCGGGAGGGGCCAAAAACATTCAGTACTTC

clone_size: NA
d_call: TRBD2
j_call: TRBJ2-1
v_call: TRBV5-1
cdr3_aa: CASSAPRTSGGVTDEQFF
cdr3_nt: TGCGCCAGCAGCGCGCCGAGGACTAGCGGGGGGGTCACGGATGAGCAGTTCTTC

clone_size: once
d_call: TRBD1
j_call: TRBJ2-1
v_call: TRBV15
cdr3_aa: CATSSEGLGTGVLNEQFF
cdr3_nt: TGTGCCACCAGCAGTGAGGGGTTAGGGACAGGGGTCCTCAATGAGCAGTTCTTC

clone_size: NA
d_call: TRBD1
j_call: TRBJ2-2
v_call: TRBV5-1
cdr3_aa: CASSWSGTEVTGELFF
cdr3_nt: TGCGCCAGCAGCTGGTCGGGGACAGAAGTTACCGGGGAGCTGTTTTTT

clone_size: NA
d_call: TRBD2
j_call: TRBJ2-1
v_call: TRBV20-1
cdr3_aa: CSARAGTSGRGGGYNEQFF
cdr3_nt: TGCAGTGCTAGAGCTGGGACTAGCGGGCGCGGGGGGGGTTACAATGAGCAGTTCTTC

clone_size: NA
d_call: NA
j_call: TRBJ2-5
v_call: TRBV18
cdr3_aa: CASSPSRAETQYF
cdr3_nt: TGTGCCAGCTCACCGTCCAGGGCCGAGACCCAGTACTTC

clone_size: NA
d_call: NA
j_call: TRBJ2-3
v_call: TRBV10-3
cdr3_aa: CALRQESTDTQYF
cdr3_nt: TGTGCCCTCCGACAGGAAAGCACAGATACGCAGTATTTT

clone_size: few
d_call: NA
j_call: TRBJ2-7
v_call: TRBV2
cdr3_aa: CASSEFGGDRYEQYF
cdr3_nt: TGTGCCAGCAGTGAATTTGGCGGGGATCGCTACGAGCAGTACTTC

clone_size: few
d_call: NA
j_call: TRBJ2-7
v_call: TRBV4-1
cdr3_aa: CASSQEAQLSYEQYF
cdr3_nt: TGCGCCAGCAGCCAAGAGGCACAACTCTCCTACGAGCAGTACTTC

clone_size: once
d_call: NA
j_call: TRBJ1-1
v_call: TRBV9
cdr3_aa: CASSVAGGPNTEAFF
cdr3_nt: TGTGCCAGCAGCGTAGCTGGGGGGCCGAACACTGAAGCTTTCTTT

clone_size: few
d_call: NA
j_call: TRBJ1-2
v_call: TRBV6-5
cdr3_aa: CASSSKPGQGPYTF
cdr3_nt: TGTGCCAGCAGTTCCAAGCCGGGACAAGGCCCCTACACCTTC

clone_size: few
d_call: TRBD1
j_call: TRBJ2-3
v_call: TRBV5-1
cdr3_aa: CASSLKYRGRVASTDTQYF
cdr3_nt: TGCGCCAGCAGCTTGAAATACAGGGGGCGCGTGGCCAGCACAGATACGCAGTATTTT

clone_size: NA
d_call: NA
j_call: TRBJ2-3
v_call: TRBV7-2
cdr3_aa: CASSLDGRQIDTQYF
cdr3_nt: TGTGCCAGCAGCTTAGATGGGAGGCAGATAGATACGCAGTATTTT

clone_size: NA
d_call: TRBD1
j_call: TRBJ2-7
v_call: TRBV7-2
cdr3_aa: CASSTQTGPPYEQYF
cdr3_nt: TGTGCCAGCAGCACCCAGACAGGGCCTCCCTACGAGCAGTACTTC

clone_size: NA
d_call: TRBD1
j_call: TRBJ2-2
v_call: TRBV2
cdr3_aa: CASGEYRGTGELFF
cdr3_nt: TGTGCCAGCGGGGAGTACAGGGGTACCGGGGAGCTGTTTTTT

clone_size: NA
d_call: TRBD2
j_call: TRBJ2-7
v_call: TRBV6-4
cdr3_aa: CASSSLAGGPQYF
cdr3_nt: TGTGCCAGCAGTAGTCTAGCGGGGGGGCCTCAGTACTTC

clone_size: once
d_call: NA
j_call: TRBJ2-7
v_call: TRBV7-9
cdr3_aa: CASSLDAGIYEQYF
cdr3_nt: TGTGCCAGCAGCTTAGACGCGGGGATCTACGAGCAGTACTTC

clone_size: NA
d_call: NA
j_call: TRBJ2-6
v_call: TRBV3-1
cdr3_aa: CASSQGRGGANVLTF
cdr3_nt: TGTGCCAGCAGCCAAGGTCGAGGTGGGGCCAACGTCCTGACTTTC

clone_size: few
d_call: NA
j_call: TRBJ2-5
v_call: TRBV14
cdr3_aa: CASSQAGAGEQYF
cdr3_nt: TGTGCCAGCAGCCAAGCCGGGGCTGGGGAGCAGTACTTC

clone_size: NA
d_call: NA
j_call: TRBJ2-1
v_call: TRBV9
cdr3_aa: CASSVASRVDEQFF
cdr3_nt: TGTGCCAGCAGCGTAGCGAGCCGGGTTGATGAGCAGTTCTTC

clone_size: NA
d_call: NA
j_call: TRBJ1-5
v_call: TRBV7-9
cdr3_aa: CASSLDSLGNQPQHF
cdr3_nt: TGTGCCAGCAGCTTAGACAGTTTGGGCAATCAGCCCCAGCATTTT

clone_size: NA
d_call: NA
j_call: TRBJ1-5
v_call: TRBV20-1
cdr3_aa: CSARGGWRQPQHF
cdr3_nt: TGCAGTGCTAGAGGGGGTTGGCGTCAGCCCCAGCATTTT

clone_size: NA
d_call: NA
j_call: TRBJ1-4
v_call: TRBV11-2
cdr3_aa: CASSLGRKNEKLFF
cdr3_nt: TGTGCCAGCAGCTTAGGACGGAAGAATGAAAAACTGTTTTTT

clone_size: NA
d_call: NA
j_call: TRBJ2-5
v_call: TRBV29-1
cdr3_aa: CSVRRSGPETQYF
cdr3_nt: TGCAGCGTTCGGCGGTCCGGCCCGGAGACCCAGTACTTC

clone_size: few
d_call: NA
j_call: TRBJ2-5
v_call: TRBV4-1
cdr3_aa: CASSQVVGKKETQYF
cdr3_nt: TGCGCCAGCAGCCAAGTGGTAGGGAAGAAAGAGACCCAGTACTTC

clone_size: few
d_call: NA
j_call: TRBJ1-2
v_call: TRBV7-2
cdr3_aa: CASSPGSGGYTF
cdr3_nt: TGTGCCAGCAGCCCAGGGTCGGGTGGCTACACCTTC

clone_size: NA
d_call: NA
j_call: TRBJ2-7
v_call: TRBV7-8
cdr3_aa: CASSLRVFQGSPYEQYF
cdr3_nt: TGTGCCAGCAGCTTAAGGGTATTCCAGGGGTCCCCCTACGAGCAGTACTTC

clone_size: few
d_call: TRBD2
j_call: TRBJ2-1
v_call: TRBV20-1
cdr3_aa: CSARGLASLYEQFF
cdr3_nt: TGCAGTGCTCGAGGACTAGCGAGTCTCTATGAGCAGTTCTTC

clone_size: few
d_call: NA
j_call: TRBJ2-5
v_call: TRBV9
cdr3_aa: CASSQGGSWQETQYF
cdr3_nt: TGTGCCAGCAGCCAAGGGGGGTCCTGGCAAGAGACCCAGTACTTC

clone_size: NA
d_call: TRBD2
j_call: TRBJ2-1
v_call: TRBV6-2/TRBV6-3
cdr3_aa: CASSTVAGGYANEQFF
cdr3_nt: TGTGCCAGCAGCACAGTAGCGGGGGGGTACGCCAATGAGCAGTTCTTC